This T cell receptor beta chain came from a study of blood T cell repertoires in COVID-19. Across the study: Italy, Spain and the United States were the sources of the convalescent and acute COVID-19 samples. The cDNA or gDNA used as material had been derived from T cells, B-cell-depleted T cells, or PBMCs.

In the original workflow: Cell counts per sample came from amplifying reference gene primers. Repertoires were generated with immunoSEQ multiplex PCR, while TCRdb's copy carries only in-frame clones and drops some. The DNA gave D and trimming, while V, J and clone size come from that table. In the table there are 200,000 to 300,000 clones, 65% to 90% of which are singletons. Input material: peripheral blood. The receptor's source is a man aged 25 to 40 with active or convalescent COVID-19.

The CDR3 reads CASSPAQGDFNEKLFF. As DNA, the CDR3 is TGTGCCAGCAGCCCCGCTCAGGGGGACTTTAATGAAAAACTGTTTTTT. The chain uses TRBV27 and TRBJ1-4; 7 nucleotides line up with TRBD1. After removal of 6 bases from V and 4 bases from J, the junction contained 11 bases not matched to a gene. This CDR3 contains 16 residues. Germline lookup yields CDR1 MNHEY and CDR2 SMNVEV (reference sequence).